A single sample gave rise to the 4 T cell receptor beta chains below, sequenced in a study of blood T cells in healthy people across ages. Through a sample-barcoded 5' primer and a J-beta primer mix, a second PCR was run for roughly 6 to 11 cycles. In TCRdb, the 5' RACE reads were re-called with MiXCR into one record per CDR3 protein. The table records hundreds of thousands of distinct CDR3 sequences, approximately 44% of them present only once. Sequencing used blood. Receptors originate from a man in his 60s in good health.

This chain links TRBV4-3 with TRBJ2-4; D is possibly TRBD2 (5 bases). The DNA end is a closer match to TRBJ2-7, so the J assignment may be wrong. The CDR3 length is 15 residues. Per germline, CDR1 LGHNA and CDR2 YSLEER. The DNA for the CDR3 is TGCGCCAGCAGCCAGGGCCCGGGGTCGGGAAACGAGCAGTACTTC. It codes for CASSQGPGSGNEQYF.

A remark on this clonotype: At one of its ends the junction is not consistent with the germline gene, which may arise from a read error. This chain links TRBV6-2 or TRBV6-3 with TRBJ1-2, with no clear D. This CDR3 comprises 15 residues. The germline CDR1 and CDR2 sequences are MNHEY and SVGEGT. Here the CDR3 reads CTSSYSNLNRGGYTF. In DNA, the CDR3 is TGTACCAGCAGTTACTCGAATTTGAACAGAGGCGGCTACACCTTC.

V usage is TRBV3-1 and J usage is TRBJ2-7; TRBD2 matches 10 bases. Losses at the gene ends were 0 bases for V and 7 bases for J; bases not matched to a gene: 12. The CDR3 is 17 amino acids. CDR1 is LGHDT and CDR2 is YNNKEL in the germline V gene (reference sequence). CDR3 coding DNA: TGTGCCAGCAGCCAAGATATACCTAGCGGGGGCCGGGGAGAGCAGTACTTC. It codes for CASSQDIPSGGRGEQYF.

V gene TRBV3-1 combines with J gene TRBJ2-1; D possibly corresponds to TRBD2 (6 bases). The V end lost 0 bases, the J end lost 2 bases, and 8 bases lay between the germline ends. This CDR3 spans 15 amino acids. Looked up from germline, CDR1 is LGHDT and CDR2 is YNNKEL (reference sequence). The CDR3 protein is CASSQEGGTYNEQFF. The CDR3 region has the DNA TGTGCCAGCAGCCAAGAGGGGGGAACCTACAATGAGCAGTTCTTC.